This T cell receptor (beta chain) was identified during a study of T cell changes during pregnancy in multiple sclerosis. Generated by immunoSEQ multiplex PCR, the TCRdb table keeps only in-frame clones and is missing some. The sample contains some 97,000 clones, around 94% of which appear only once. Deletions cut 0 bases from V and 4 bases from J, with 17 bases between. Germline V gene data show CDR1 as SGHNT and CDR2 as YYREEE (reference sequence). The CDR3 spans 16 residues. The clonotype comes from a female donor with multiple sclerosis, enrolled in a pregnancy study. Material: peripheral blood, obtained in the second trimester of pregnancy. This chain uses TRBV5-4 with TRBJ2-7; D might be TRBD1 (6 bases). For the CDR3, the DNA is TGTGCCAGCAGCTTGGCCGGATCAGGGGAAATTTACGAGCAGTACTTC. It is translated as CASSLAGSGEIYEQYF.